Listed here are 9 T cell receptor beta chains from one sample, sequenced in a study of metastatic and nonmetastatic thyroid tumors. Thyroid surgery was preceded by no treatment in any patient. From the PCR reads, TCRdb re-called clones with MiXCR. The profile shows over 20,000 clones, 28% of them singletons. The sample consisted of tumor tissue. These receptors all come from a male donor with papillary thyroid cancer or a benign thyroid nodule (not recorded which). Some clones in this sample may be carry-over from other donors' samples.

V is TRBV5-1 and J is TRBJ2-2; tentative D call: TRBD2 (6 bases). V was trimmed by 4 bases and J by 1 base, leaving 11 bases between them. The CDR3 is made up of 15 amino acids. Germline V CDR1 and CDR2: SGHRS, YFSETQ. The CDR3 is CASSTSTENTGELFF. The CDR3 region has the DNA TGCGCCAGCAGCACTAGCACAGAGAACACCGGGGAGCTGTTTTTT. The full variable domain, with the rest looked up from reference TRBV5-1 and TRBJ2-2, is KAGVTQTPRYLIKTRGQQVTLSCSPISGHRSVSWYQQTPGQGLQFLFEYFSETQRNKGNFPGRFSGRQFSNSRSEMNVSTLELGDSALYLCASSTSTENTGELFFGEGSRLTVL.

CDR3 sequence (DNA): TGCAGTGCTCGCTCACCACAAGAGACCCAGTACTTC. As protein: CSARSPQETQYF. The J gene is TRBJ2-5, the V gene TRBV20-1; D ambiguous. Trimming removed 5 bases at V and 2 bases at J, with 9 bases between. From germline, CDR1 is DFQATT and CDR2 SNEGSKA (reference sequence). The length of the CDR3 is 12 residues.

The J gene is TRBJ1-5, the V gene TRBV6-2 or TRBV6-3; weak D call: TRBD1 (6 bases). Looked up from germline, CDR1 is MNHEY and CDR2 is SVGEGT. The V gene lost 4 bases and the J gene lost 2 bases, with 6 bases spanning the gap. The length of the CDR3 is 13 residues. CDR3 region: CASSSGGNQPQHF. CDR3 nucleotide sequence: TGTGCCAGCAGTTCAGGGGGCAATCAGCCCCAGCATTTT.

DNA of the CDR3: TGCAGTGCTAGATCAGCGGGGTCAGGGGTAGCAGCCAAAAACATTCAGTACTTC. Its translation is CSARSAGSGVAAKNIQYF. This chain links TRBV20-1 with TRBJ2-4, with a tentative D call TRBD2 (7 bases). Trimming pared 2 bases from V and 0 bases from J, leaving 20 bases between. The CDR3 runs to 18 residues. CDR1 is DFQATT and CDR2 is SNEGSKA in the germline V gene (reference sequence).

This chain uses TRBV7-3 with TRBJ1-2; 7 bases map to TRBD1. Unmatched junction bases numbered 5, after V lost 5 bases and J lost 8 bases. There are 12 residues in the CDR3. CDR1 SGHTA and CDR2 FQGTGA come from the germline V gene. The CDR3 coding sequence is TGTGCCAGCAGCGCTGACAGGGTCGGCTACACCTTC. Amino acid sequence: CASSADRVGYTF.

This clone is large. The chain uses TRBV2 and TRBJ1-2, with D perhaps TRBD1 (5 bases). Trimming removed 3 bases from V and 4 bases from J, with 12 bases in between. CDR1 SNHLY and CDR2 FYNNEI come from the germline V gene. The CDR3 contains 14 residues. DNA of the CDR3: TGTGCCAGCAGTGAGTTTCAGGGCCTCTATGGCTACACCTTC. Its protein product is CASSEFQGLYGYTF.

The sample holds a few counts of this clone. The chain carries TRBV12-5 and TRBJ2-1; D not certain. Germline V gene data show CDR1 as LGHNT and CDR2 as FRNRAP. There are 11 residues in the CDR3. The ends were cut back, 6 bases at V and 7 bases at J, with 7 bases in the middle. The CDR3 sequence: CASGGWNEQFF. The CDR3 DNA is TGTGCTAGTGGGGGTTGGAATGAGCAGTTCTTC.

This clone was observed at least ten times. A much bigger clone sits one base away, suggesting this may be a read error. The sample holds other DNA sequences that translate to the same CDR3. The CDR3 sequence is CASSDLGRAEAFF. In DNA, the CDR3 is TGTGCCAGCAGTGATCTGGGGCGCGCGGAAGCTTTCTTT. The rearrangement links TRBV6-1 to TRBJ1-1; the D gene is possibly TRBD1 (5 bases). Germline CDR1 is MNHNS and CDR2 is SASEGT. Trimming removed 3 bases at V and 8 bases at J, with 13 bases between. This CDR3 region has 13 residues.

This clone was seen a handful of times. Just one base apart from a much larger clone, this may be a read error. The sample contains more than one DNA sequence encoding this CDR3. The V gene is TRBV6-1, the J gene TRBJ2-2, with D maybe TRBD2 (5 bases). The CDR3 has 15 amino acids. V shed 7 bases and J shed 2 bases, with 14 bases lying between them. The germline V gene encodes CDR1 MNHNS and CDR2 SASEGT. CDR3 in DNA: TGTGCCAGCATAGAGGGTACAGATAACACCGGGGAGCTGTTTTTT. It yields the protein CASIEGTDNTGELFF.